This TCR beta chain is drawn from a study of T-cell memory formation after mild COVID-19. As for the study in general: Clusters of TCRs were largely donor specific. Regarding the study as a whole: Later expanders leaned CD4+, whereas day 15 to 85 contracting clones were balanced CD4/CD8.

Remarks on this clonotype: Its antigen is undetermined.

TCRdb reprocessed the 5' RACE reads with MiXCR, giving one entry per CDR3 protein. The table includes about 350,000 distinct CDR3 sequences, roughly 13% detected once. The germline V gene has CDR1 SGDLS and CDR2 YYNGEE. Trimming pared 3 bases from V and 5 bases from J, leaving 11 bases between. The CDR3 sequence is 14 residues long. The TCR sequence derives from a young man who had mild COVID-19 (a few samples of this study predate the infection). Cell type and time point are not known. The rearrangement links TRBV9 to TRBJ2-2; a weak D match, TRBD2 (5 bases). Material: PBMCs or a T cell subset sorted from them (not recorded which). The CDR3 protein is CASSARTDTGELFF. CDR3 in DNA: TGTGCCAGCAGCGCCCGGACTGATACCGGGGAGCTGTTTTTT.